The rows below give T cell receptor beta chains drawn from one sample of a study of tumor-infiltrating lymphocytes in primary liver carcinoma. Using its own MiXCR run on the multiplex PCR reads, TCRdb lists one record per CDR3 protein. The sample includes around 330,000 distinct CDR3 sequences, about 50% of them seen just once. What was sequenced was peripheral blood. All receptors derive from a woman aged 25 to 45 with primary liver carcinoma and hepatitis B virus infection. Each CDR3 is given with its conserved first and last residue. Fields, in order: clone size, D gene, J gene, V gene, CDR3 protein, CDR3 DNA. A D gene is named only where the DNA matches it firmly. Size is omitted from some rows. Given values are once, few, many or a class for expanded clones.

abundance: -; d_gene: -; j_gene: TRBJ1-2; v_gene: TRBV30; CDR3aa: CAWSTQVGLAYGYTF; CDR3nt: TGTGCCTGGAGCACCCAGGTCGGGTTAGCCTATGGCTACACCTTC
abundance: many; d_gene: -; j_gene: TRBJ2-5; v_gene: TRBV12-3/TRBV12-4; CDR3aa: CASSLRTQVQGGETQYF; CDR3nt: TGTGCCAGCAGTTTAAGGACACAGGTTCAGGGGGGAGAGACCCAGTACTTC
abundance: few; d_gene: -; j_gene: TRBJ1-1; v_gene: TRBV30; CDR3aa: CGVGHYMRTEAFF; CDR3nt: TGTGGAGTGGGCCACTACATGCGGACTGAAGCTTTCTTT
abundance: -; d_gene: -; j_gene: TRBJ2-2; v_gene: TRBV6-2/TRBV6-3; CDR3aa: CASSRLVRVNTGELFF; CDR3nt: TGTGCCAGCAGTCGACTAGTCCGCGTTAACACCGGGGAGCTGTTTTTT
abundance: -; d_gene: -; j_gene: TRBJ2-1; v_gene: TRBV5-4; CDR3aa: CASSLGFYESSYNEQLF; CDR3nt: TGTGCCAGCAGCTTGGGATTCTATGAGAGCTCCTACAATGAGCAGCTCTTC
abundance: -; d_gene: -; j_gene: TRBJ1-2; v_gene: TRBV30; CDR3aa: CAWSVSRGWGGYTF; CDR3nt: TGTGCCTGGAGTGTATCCCGGGGATGGGGTGGCTACACCTTC
abundance: many; d_gene: -; j_gene: TRBJ2-1; v_gene: TRBV11-2; CDR3aa: CASSPSGQIRNEQFF; CDR3nt: TGTGCCAGCAGCCCGAGCGGGCAGATAAGGAATGAGCAGTTCTTC
abundance: -; d_gene: TRBD2; j_gene: TRBJ2-7; v_gene: TRBV5-6; CDR3aa: CASSLAAGVVQYF; CDR3nt: TGTGCCAGCAGCCTGGCAGCGGGAGTAGTGCAGTACTTC
abundance: -; d_gene: -; j_gene: TRBJ2-2; v_gene: TRBV6-2/TRBV6-3; CDR3aa: CASSYRGQLDTGELFF; CDR3nt: TGTGCCAGCAGTTACCGCGGACAGTTAGACACCGGGGAGCTGTTTTTT
abundance: -; d_gene: -; j_gene: TRBJ2-2; v_gene: TRBV6-2/TRBV6-3; CDR3aa: CASSPLGIANTGELFF; CDR3nt: TGTGCCAGCAGCCCCCTGGGCATCGCGAACACCGGGGAGCTGTTTTTT
abundance: -; d_gene: -; j_gene: TRBJ1-4; v_gene: TRBV24-1; CDR3aa: CATSDSGRLNEKLFF; CDR3nt: TGTGCCACCAGTGATTCGGGACGGCTAAATGAAAAACTGTTTTTT
abundance: -; d_gene: -; j_gene: TRBJ1-4; v_gene: TRBV6-5; CDR3aa: CASSPAVNEKLFF; CDR3nt: TGTGCCAGCAGCCCGGCAGTTAATGAAAAACTGTTTTTT
abundance: -; d_gene: -; j_gene: TRBJ2-7; v_gene: TRBV10-3; CDR3aa: CAISEFTGVPYEQYF; CDR3nt: TGTGCCATCAGTGAGTTTACAGGAGTACCCTACGAGCAGTACTTC
abundance: -; d_gene: TRBD1; j_gene: TRBJ2-2; v_gene: TRBV6-5; CDR3aa: CASRRKGAGPVELFF; CDR3nt: TGTGCCAGCAGGCGGAAGGGGGCTGGTCCCGTGGAGCTGTTTTTT
abundance: -; d_gene: -; j_gene: TRBJ2-7; v_gene: TRBV11-2; CDR3aa: CAGSSGSRGEQYF; CDR3nt: TGTGCCGGCAGCTCGGGGAGCCGGGGCGAGCAGTACTTT
abundance: many; d_gene: -; j_gene: TRBJ2-7; v_gene: TRBV6-2/TRBV6-3; CDR3aa: CASRNQGYEQYF; CDR3nt: TGTGCCAGCAGGAACCAGGGTTACGAGCAGTACTTC
abundance: -; d_gene: -; j_gene: TRBJ2-3; v_gene: TRBV9; CDR3aa: CASTMGLTDTQYF; CDR3nt: TGTGCCAGCACCATGGGGCTCACAGATACGCAGTATTTT
abundance: many; d_gene: -; j_gene: TRBJ2-1; v_gene: TRBV12-5; CDR3aa: CASGLETSEQFF; CDR3nt: TGTGCTAGTGGTTTGGAGACTAGTGAGCAGTTCTTC
abundance: -; d_gene: -; j_gene: TRBJ2-5; v_gene: TRBV29-1; CDR3aa: CSVAILWALDQEAQYF; CDR3nt: TGCAGCGTTGCTATCCTGTGGGCCCTCGATCAAGAGGCCCAGTACTTC
abundance: few; d_gene: TRBD1; j_gene: TRBJ2-3; v_gene: TRBV6-6; CDR3aa: CASSYGLGTARYRTDTQYF; CDR3nt: TGTGCCAGCAGTTACGGTCTAGGGACAGCCCGTTATCGCACAGATACGCAGTATTTT
abundance: once; d_gene: TRBD1; j_gene: TRBJ2-1; v_gene: TRBV7-8; CDR3aa: CASSDRGALRLEQFF; CDR3nt: TGTGCCAGCAGCGACAGGGGGGCTCTACGGCTTGAGCAGTTCTTC
abundance: -; d_gene: -; j_gene: TRBJ1-5; v_gene: TRBV10-3; CDR3aa: CAISESAGSQPQHF; CDR3nt: TGTGCCATCAGTGAGTCTGCAGGGAGCCAGCCCCAGCATTTT
abundance: -; d_gene: -; j_gene: TRBJ1-4; v_gene: TRBV12-3/TRBV12-4; CDR3aa: CASSFGVLGKLFF; CDR3nt: TGTGCCAGCAGTTTCGGGGTGCTTGGGAAACTGTTTTTT
abundance: -; d_gene: -; j_gene: TRBJ2-1; v_gene: TRBV10-3; CDR3aa: CAISESGVASYNEQFF; CDR3nt: TGTGCCATCAGTGAGTCCGGCGTGGCCTCCTACAATGAGCAGTTCTTC
abundance: once; d_gene: -; j_gene: TRBJ2-7; v_gene: TRBV5-6; CDR3aa: CASSLVYGNTAYEQYF; CDR3nt: TGTGCCAGCAGCCTGGTGTATGGGAACACGGCGTACGAGCAGTACTTC
abundance: -; d_gene: -; j_gene: TRBJ1-4; v_gene: TRBV11-2; CDR3aa: CASTKQDRGGTNERLFF; CDR3nt: TGTGCCAGCACTAAACAGGACCGGGGAGGAACTAATGAAAGACTGTTTTTT
abundance: -; d_gene: -; j_gene: TRBJ2-2; v_gene: TRBV29-1; CDR3aa: CSVGIKLNGSCFF; CDR3nt: -
abundance: many; d_gene: -; j_gene: TRBJ2-3; v_gene: TRBV6-2/TRBV6-3; CDR3aa: CASSYLRPVYGTDTQYF; CDR3nt: TGTGCCAGCAGTTACCTAAGACCTGTCTATGGCACAGATACGCAGTATTTT
abundance: few; d_gene: -; j_gene: TRBJ2-7; v_gene: TRBV11-2; CDR3aa: CASSLVGIGNEQYF; CDR3nt: TGTGCCAGTAGCTTAGTGGGGATAGGGAACGAGCAGTACTTC
abundance: -; d_gene: -; j_gene: TRBJ1-4; v_gene: TRBV6-5; CDR3aa: CASGGQRVGGKLFF; CDR3nt: TGTGCCAGCGGCGGACAGCGGGTGGGAGGAAAACTGTTTTTT
abundance: -; d_gene: TRBD2; j_gene: TRBJ2-2; v_gene: TRBV7-9; CDR3aa: CASSISGATGELFF; CDR3nt: TGTGCCAGCAGCATTAGCGGGGCCACCGGGGAGCTGTTTTTT
abundance: -; d_gene: -; j_gene: TRBJ1-5; v_gene: TRBV6-1; CDR3aa: CTSVGPGGSQPQHF; CDR3nt: TGTACCAGCGTCGGTCCAGGCGGCAGTCAGCCCCAGCATTTT
abundance: few; d_gene: TRBD1; j_gene: TRBJ2-3; v_gene: TRBV6-2/TRBV6-3; CDR3aa: CASGRRQGESDTQYF; CDR3nt: TGTGCCAGCGGACGGCGGCAGGGGGAGTCAGATACGCAGTATTTT
abundance: -; d_gene: TRBD2; j_gene: TRBJ2-7; v_gene: TRBV25-1; CDR3aa: CASSPGTNYEQYF; CDR3nt: TGTGCCAGCAGTCCCGGGACTAACTACGAGCAGTACTTT
abundance: -; d_gene: -; j_gene: TRBJ1-2; v_gene: TRBV29-1; CDR3aa: CSVEDLGPCGHTF; CDR3nt: TGCAGCGTTGAAGATTTGGGACCCTGTGGCCACACCTTC
abundance: -; d_gene: -; j_gene: TRBJ1-5; v_gene: TRBV7-9; CDR3aa: CASSLVPGGAYNQPQHF; CDR3nt: TGTGCCAGCAGCTTGGTACCCGGGGGCGCTTACAATCAGCCCCAGCATTTT
abundance: many; d_gene: TRBD2; j_gene: TRBJ2-7; v_gene: TRBV10-2; CDR3aa: CASRDSGREDEQYF; CDR3nt: TGCGCCAGCAGGGACAGCGGGAGAGAGGACGAGCAGTACTTC
abundance: many; d_gene: TRBD2; j_gene: TRBJ2-2; v_gene: TRBV11-2; CDR3aa: CASSLGLAGAGELFF; CDR3nt: TGTGCCAGCAGCTTAGGGCTAGCGGGAGCCGGGGAGCTGTTTTTT
abundance: few; d_gene: -; j_gene: TRBJ1-5; v_gene: TRBV6-2/TRBV6-3; CDR3aa: CASNGQASNQPQHF; CDR3nt: TGTGCCAGCAACGGGCAGGCAAGCAATCAGCCCCAGCATTTT
abundance: once; d_gene: -; j_gene: TRBJ2-2; v_gene: TRBV7-8; CDR3aa: CASSGTLGGAQLGELFF; CDR3nt: TGTGCCAGCAGCGGCACCCTTGGGGGGGCCCAATTGGGGGAGCTGTTTTTT
abundance: few; d_gene: -; j_gene: TRBJ2-1; v_gene: TRBV12-3/TRBV12-4; CDR3aa: CASNPGTDYNEQFF; CDR3nt: TGTGCCAGCAATCCGGGGACTGATTACAATGAGCAGTTCTTC
abundance: -; d_gene: TRBD1; j_gene: TRBJ1-1; v_gene: TRBV2; CDR3aa: CASTGGEGTEVFF; CDR3nt: TGTGCCAGCACAGGGGGGGAGGGGACTGAAGTTTTCTTT
abundance: many; d_gene: -; j_gene: TRBJ2-1; v_gene: TRBV7-9; CDR3aa: CASTSKYNEQFF; CDR3nt: TGTGCCAGCACCTCTAAGTACAATGAGCAGTTCTTC
abundance: -; d_gene: -; j_gene: TRBJ1-1; v_gene: TRBV5-8; CDR3aa: CASSGRVRNTEAFF; CDR3nt: TGTGCCAGCAGCGGGAGGGTCAGGAACACTGAAGCTTTCTTT
abundance: -; d_gene: -; j_gene: TRBJ2-7; v_gene: TRBV12-3/TRBV12-4; CDR3aa: CASSSPPHYEQYF; CDR3nt: TGTGCCAGCAGTTCCCCCCCCCACTACGAGCAGTACTTC
abundance: few; d_gene: TRBD2; j_gene: TRBJ2-5; v_gene: TRBV5-1; CDR3aa: CASNPLSGRAEETQYF; CDR3nt: TGCGCCAGCAACCCTCTAAGCGGGAGGGCCGAAGAGACCCAGTACTTC
abundance: -; d_gene: TRBD1; j_gene: TRBJ2-1; v_gene: TRBV24-1; CDR3aa: CATGRDRVDEQFF; CDR3nt: TGTGCCACAGGCCGGGACAGGGTCGATGAGCAGTTCTTC
abundance: -; d_gene: -; j_gene: TRBJ2-4; v_gene: TRBV11-1; CDR3aa: CANNSGGIQYF; CDR3nt: TGTGCCAACAACTCCGGCGGGATTCAGTACTTC
abundance: -; d_gene: -; j_gene: TRBJ2-7; v_gene: TRBV6-2/TRBV6-3; CDR3aa: CARRPPVRYEQYF; CDR3nt: TGTGCCAGAAGACCCCCGGTCCGGTACGAGCAGTACTTC
abundance: many; d_gene: -; j_gene: TRBJ2-5; v_gene: TRBV12-3/TRBV12-4; CDR3aa: CASSLREETQYF; CDR3nt: TGTGCCAGCTCACTCAGGGAAGAGACCCAGTACTTC
abundance: -; d_gene: -; j_gene: TRBJ1-5; v_gene: TRBV12-3/TRBV12-4; CDR3aa: CASGWGIGNQSQHF; CDR3nt: TGTGCCAGCGGGTGGGGGATAGGAAATCAGTCCCAGCATTTT
abundance: -; d_gene: -; j_gene: TRBJ2-7; v_gene: TRBV6-5; CDR3aa: CAGSYKDNSSYEQYF; CDR3nt: TGTGCCGGTAGTTACAAGGACAACAGCTCCTACGAGCAGTACTTC
abundance: many; d_gene: -; j_gene: TRBJ2-3; v_gene: TRBV29-1; CDR3aa: CSVQAFQGADTQYF; CDR3nt: TGCAGCGTCCAAGCCTTCCAGGGTGCAGATACGCAGTATTTT
abundance: -; d_gene: -; j_gene: TRBJ2-7; v_gene: TRBV5-6; CDR3aa: CASSLEPDERYF; CDR3nt: TGTGCCAGCAGCTTGGAACCCGACGAGCGGTACTTC
abundance: -; d_gene: -; j_gene: TRBJ2-7; v_gene: TRBV5-1; CDR3aa: CASSLEGLEQYF; CDR3nt: TGCGCTAGCAGCTTGGAGGGCCTGGAGCAGTACTTC
abundance: -; d_gene: TRBD1; j_gene: TRBJ2-2; v_gene: TRBV7-8; CDR3aa: CASSLGRGRSTGELFF; CDR3nt: TGTGCCAGCAGCTTAGGCAGGGGGCGCAGCACCGGGGAGCTGTTTTTT
abundance: -; d_gene: -; j_gene: TRBJ2-1; v_gene: TRBV19; CDR3aa: CASSPQGGAEQFF; CDR3nt: TGTGCCAGTAGTCCCCAAGGGGGAGCTGAGCAGTTCTTC